This entry features one T cell receptor (beta chain) sequence. Autoimmune disease history or systemic immunosuppression was exclusionary. Here immunoSEQ multiplex PCR was the method, and the copy in TCRdb shows in-frame clones only, minus some. The sample has 77,000 or so clones, 80% to 95% seen once. Trimming stripped 2 bases from V and 4 bases from J, with 14 bases between. CDR1 is GTSNPN, CDR2 SVGIG, per germline (reference sequence). The CDR3 has 14 residues. These data are taken from a study of OX40 agonist ivuxolimab in advanced cancers. The sequenced sample was CD4+ or CD8+ T cells sorted from blood, obtained in a trial of the OX40 agonist ivuxolimab. The chain links TRBV30 to TRBJ1-1; weak D call: TRBD1 (5 bases). This clonotype was obtained from an adult with an advanced solid tumor such as melanoma, head and neck, liver or kidney cancer. The CDR3 here is CAWSSSGRVTEAFF. CDR3 sequence (DNA): TGTGCCTGGAGTTCATCGGGGCGGGTCACTGAAGCTTTCTTT.